This T cell receptor (beta chain) is from a study of T-cell memory formation after mild COVID-19. Regarding the study as a whole: CD4+ contracting clones lay mainly in CM and EM, CD8+ ones in EMRA. Memory sampled before infection contained some responding clones, suggesting cross-reactive memory joined.

TCRdb reprocessed the 5' RACE reads with MiXCR, giving one entry per CDR3 protein. The table lists 350,000 to 500,000 distinct CDR3 sequences, less than 25% of them singletons. This clonotype was observed a few times. Its antigen is unknown. The clonotype comes from an adult woman who had mild COVID-19 (a few samples of this study predate the infection). Cell type and time point are not known. Material for sequencing was PBMCs or a T cell subset sorted from them (not recorded which).

Written as DNA, the CDR3 is TGTGCCAGCAAATTCTCGACAGTGAACACTGAAGCTTTCTTT. It codes for CASKFSTVNTEAFF. The chain carries TRBV12-3 or TRBV12-4 and TRBJ1-1, with TRBD1 as a possible D gene (5 bases). Deletions cut 7 bases from V and 0 bases from J, with 12 bases between. The CDR3 spans 14 residues.